This TCR beta chain was retrieved from a study of graft-versus-host responses after intestinal transplantation. Study-level information: All recipients got anti-thymocyte globulin induction, then tacrolimus and steroids for roughly 3 years.

Germline assignment: CDR1 MDHEN and CDR2 SYDVKM. This CDR3 is built from 14 residues. V lost 3 bases and J lost 9, with 12 bases in between. Measured with immunoSEQ multiplex PCR; TCRdb has only the in-frame clones, and not every one. The repertoire includes more than 70,000 clones, 85% to 95% of them detected once, and approximately 0.4% sits in the top ten. Whole-study results and caveats: The highest levels of circulating GvH clones went along with early declines in HvG clones after transplant.

This clone appeared a single time. The antigen is undetermined. This receptor was identified in a human donor who was the organ donor for an intestinal transplant. The material was unstimulated CD8+ T cells sorted from spleen or lymph node cells, obtained before transplant. The V and J genes are TRBV28 and TRBJ1-6, with unresolved D. For the CDR3, the DNA is TGTGCCAGCAGTTTCCAAGCAGGCAGTTCACCCCTCCACTTT. Its protein is CASSFQAGSSPLHF.